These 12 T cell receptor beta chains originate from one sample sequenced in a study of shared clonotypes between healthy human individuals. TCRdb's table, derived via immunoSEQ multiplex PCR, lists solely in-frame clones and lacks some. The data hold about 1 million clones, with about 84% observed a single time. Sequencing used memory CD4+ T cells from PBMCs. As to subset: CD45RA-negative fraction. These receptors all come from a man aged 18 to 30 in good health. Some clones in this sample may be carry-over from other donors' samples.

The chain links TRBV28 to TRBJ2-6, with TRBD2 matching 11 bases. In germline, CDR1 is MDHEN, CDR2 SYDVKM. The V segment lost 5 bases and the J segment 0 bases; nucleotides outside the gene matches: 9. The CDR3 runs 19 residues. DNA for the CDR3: TGTGCCAGCAGTGTCCCCACTAGCGGGAGATTCTCTGGGGCCAACGTCCTGACTTTC. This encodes CASSVPTSGRFSGANVLTF.

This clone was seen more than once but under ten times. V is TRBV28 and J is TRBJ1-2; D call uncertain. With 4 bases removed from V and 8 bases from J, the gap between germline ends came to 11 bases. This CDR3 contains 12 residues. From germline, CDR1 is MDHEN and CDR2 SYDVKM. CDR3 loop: CASSYRRIGYTF. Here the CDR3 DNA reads TGTGCCAGCAGTTACCGGCGAATCGGCTACACCTTC.

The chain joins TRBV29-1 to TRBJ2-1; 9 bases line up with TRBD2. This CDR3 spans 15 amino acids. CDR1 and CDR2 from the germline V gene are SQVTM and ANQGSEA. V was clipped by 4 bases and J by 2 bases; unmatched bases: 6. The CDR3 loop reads CSVAGGGGPYNEQFF. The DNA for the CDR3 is TGCAGCGTTGCCGGCGGGGGGGGCCCCTACAATGAGCAGTTCTTC.

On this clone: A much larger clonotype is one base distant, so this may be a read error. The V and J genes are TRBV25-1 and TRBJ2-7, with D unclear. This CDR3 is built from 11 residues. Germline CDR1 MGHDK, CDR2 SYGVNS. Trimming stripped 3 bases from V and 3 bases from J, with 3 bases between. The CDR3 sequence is CASSDFYEQYF. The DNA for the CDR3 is TGTGCCAGCAGTGACTTCTACGAGCAGTACTTC.

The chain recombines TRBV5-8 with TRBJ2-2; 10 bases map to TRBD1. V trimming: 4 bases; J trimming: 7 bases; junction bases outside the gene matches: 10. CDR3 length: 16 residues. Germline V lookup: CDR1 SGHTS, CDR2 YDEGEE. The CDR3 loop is CASSPAGTGEGGELFF. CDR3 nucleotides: TGTGCCAGCAGCCCGGCCGGGACAGGGGAAGGCGGGGAGCTGTTTTTT.

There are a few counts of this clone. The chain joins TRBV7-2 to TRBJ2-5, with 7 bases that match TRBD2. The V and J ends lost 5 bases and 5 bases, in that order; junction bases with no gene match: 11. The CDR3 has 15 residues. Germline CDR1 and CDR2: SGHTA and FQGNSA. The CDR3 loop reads CASSVRGSGKETQYF. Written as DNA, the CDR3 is TGTGCCAGCAGCGTGCGGGGGTCAGGGAAGGAGACCCAGTACTTC.

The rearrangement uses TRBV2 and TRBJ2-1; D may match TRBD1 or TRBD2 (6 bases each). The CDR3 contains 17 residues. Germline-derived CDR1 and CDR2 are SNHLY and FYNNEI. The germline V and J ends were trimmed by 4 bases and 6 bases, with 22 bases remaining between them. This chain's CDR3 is CASSGMGGSWSGNEQFF. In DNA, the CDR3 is TGTGCCAGCAGTGGTATGGGGGGCTCCTGGTCCGGCAATGAGCAGTTCTTC.

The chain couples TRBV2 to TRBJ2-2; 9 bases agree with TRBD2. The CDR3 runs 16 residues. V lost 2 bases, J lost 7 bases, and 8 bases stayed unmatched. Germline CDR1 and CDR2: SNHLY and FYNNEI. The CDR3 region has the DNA TGTGCCAGCAGTGAAAGGGCGGGAGGGCCAAGCGGGGAGCTGTTTTTT. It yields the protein CASSERAGGPSGELFF. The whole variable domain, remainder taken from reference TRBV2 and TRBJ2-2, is EPEVTQTPSHQVTQMGQEVILRCVPISNHLYFYWYRQILGQKVEFLVSFYNNEISEKSEIFDDQFSVERPDGSNFTLKIRSTKLEDSAMYFCASSERAGGPSGELFFGEGSRLTVL.

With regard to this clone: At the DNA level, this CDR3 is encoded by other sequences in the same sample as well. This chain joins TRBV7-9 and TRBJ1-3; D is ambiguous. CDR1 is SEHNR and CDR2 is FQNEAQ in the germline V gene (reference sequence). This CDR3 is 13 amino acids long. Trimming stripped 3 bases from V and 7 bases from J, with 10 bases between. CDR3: CASSLALGNTIYF. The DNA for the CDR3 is TGTGCCAGCAGCTTGGCTTTGGGGAACACCATATATTTT.

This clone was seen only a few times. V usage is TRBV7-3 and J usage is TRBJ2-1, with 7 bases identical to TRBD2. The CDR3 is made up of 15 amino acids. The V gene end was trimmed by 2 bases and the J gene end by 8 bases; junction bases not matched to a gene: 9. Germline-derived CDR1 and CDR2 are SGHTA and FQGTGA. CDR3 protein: CASSLGLAEVDEQFF. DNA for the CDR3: TGTGCCAGCAGCTTAGGTCTAGCGGAGGTGGATGAGCAGTTCTTC.

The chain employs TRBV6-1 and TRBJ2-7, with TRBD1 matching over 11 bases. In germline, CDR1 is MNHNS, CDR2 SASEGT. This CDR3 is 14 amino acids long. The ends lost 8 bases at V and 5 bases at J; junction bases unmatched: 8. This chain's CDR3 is CASRFWTGGNEQYF. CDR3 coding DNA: TGTGCCAGCCGTTTCTGGACAGGGGGCAACGAGCAGTACTTC.

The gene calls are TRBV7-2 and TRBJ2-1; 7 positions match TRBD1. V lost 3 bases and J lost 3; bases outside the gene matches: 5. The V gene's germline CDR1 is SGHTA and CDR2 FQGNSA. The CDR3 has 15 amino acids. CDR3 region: CASSLTGPFYNEQFF. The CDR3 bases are TGTGCCAGCAGCTTGACAGGGCCGTTCTACAATGAGCAGTTCTTC.